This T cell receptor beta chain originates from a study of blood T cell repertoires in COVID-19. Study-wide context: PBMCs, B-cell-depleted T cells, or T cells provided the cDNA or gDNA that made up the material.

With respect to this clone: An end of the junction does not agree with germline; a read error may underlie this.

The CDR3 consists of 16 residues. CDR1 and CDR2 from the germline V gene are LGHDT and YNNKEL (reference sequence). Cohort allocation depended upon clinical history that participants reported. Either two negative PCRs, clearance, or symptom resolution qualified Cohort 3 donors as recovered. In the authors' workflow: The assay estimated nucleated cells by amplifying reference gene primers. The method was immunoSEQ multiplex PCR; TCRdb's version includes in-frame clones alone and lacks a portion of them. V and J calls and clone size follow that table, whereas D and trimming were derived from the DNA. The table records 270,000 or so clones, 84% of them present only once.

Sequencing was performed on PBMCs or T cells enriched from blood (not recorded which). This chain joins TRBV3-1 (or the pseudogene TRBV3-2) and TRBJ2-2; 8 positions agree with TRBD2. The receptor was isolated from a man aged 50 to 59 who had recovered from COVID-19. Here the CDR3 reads CARSQSGGGNTGELFF. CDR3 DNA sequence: TGTGCCCGCAGCCAGTCCGGGGGGGGGAACACCGGGGAGCTGTTTTTT.